Presented here are 24 T cell receptor beta chains from one specimen sequenced in a study of regulatory T cells in long-lasting Graves disease. Regarding time point: persistent/refractory GD, antithyroid drugs over 5 years with positive TRAb. RNA from PBMCs was the source of the TCR library. Investigators prepared the TCR beta libraries by applying iRepertoire HTBI primers and Arm-PCR of CDR3 regions. TCRdb fed the multiplex PCR reads into MiXCR, producing one record per CDR3 protein. The sample yields over 350,000 distinct CDR3 sequences, less than 25% seen once. Sequencing was performed on peripheral blood mononuclear cells (PBMCs), taken when the disease was refractory, from a patient treated with antithyroid drugs. The origin of the receptors is a female donor with Graves disease.

J is TRBJ2-2 and V is TRBV2; D perhaps matches TRBD2 (5 bases). Germline V gene sequence: CDR1 SNHLY, CDR2 FYNNEI. Trimming removed 8 bases from V and 0 bases from J, with 10 bases in between. The CDR3 runs 14 residues. The CDR3 DNA is TGTGCCAGCCGTCGGGGTACGAACACCGGGGAGCTGTTTTTT. Translated: CASRRGTNTGELFF.

This clonotype showed up just a few times. This chain uses TRBV20-1 with TRBJ2-7; D gene uncertain. The V and J ends lost 3 bases and 1 base respectively, with 13 bases between them. CDR1 is DFQATT, CDR2 SNEGSKA, per germline (reference sequence). CDR3 length: 14 residues. CDR3 region: CSASMQMGSYEQYF. CDR3 coding DNA: TGCAGTGCTAGTATGCAAATGGGGTCCTACGAGCAGTACTTC.

This clonotype was observed at least ten times. This chain links TRBV12-3 or TRBV12-4 with TRBJ1-1, with D unresolved. V was shortened by 5 bases and J by 1 base, with 11 bases between the two germline ends. The CDR3 is 14 residues long. Here the CDR3 DNA reads TGTGCCAGCAGTCCCCCGACCAGGAACACTGAAGCTTTCTTT. Amino acids: CASSPPTRNTEAFF.

This clonotype turned up a few times. A read error may explain this, as a much larger clone is one base away. The chain links TRBV11-2 to TRBJ1-1; D is perhaps TRBD1 (5 bases). V was cut by 2 bases and J by 4 bases, with 8 bases left in between. CDR3 length equals 13 residues. Germline values: CDR1 SGHAT, CDR2 FQNNGV. The CDR3 DNA is TGTGCCAGCAGCTTACCGCAGGGCACTGAAGCTTTCTTT. Its protein is CASSLPQGTEAFF.

This clonotype was seen ten or more times. The genes are TRBV2 and TRBJ2-7; D might be TRBD1 (6 bases). V gave up 8 bases and J gave up 3 bases, with 17 bases separating them. Germline V gene lookup returns CDR1 SNHLY and CDR2 FYNNEI. The CDR3 has 14 amino acids. CDR3 nucleotide sequence: TGTGCCAGCTCCTACCGGGACACTATCTACGAGCAGTACTTC. Its translation is CASSYRDTIYEQYF.

This clonotype was found many times. V gene TRBV24-1 combines with J gene TRBJ1-5, with 7 bases fitting TRBD1. CDR3 size: 15 residues. The germline gives CDR1 KGHDR, CDR2 SFDVKD. Trimming removed 1 base from V and 6 bases from J; junction bases left unmatched: 5. The CDR3 here is CATSDFRGGTQPQHF. The CDR3 DNA reads TGTGCCACCAGTGATTTCAGAGGGGGCACTCAGCCCCAGCATTTT.

This clonotype was counted a few times. This chain connects TRBV4-1 to TRBJ1-5; D may be TRBD1 (6 bases). V dropped 4 bases and J dropped 2 bases, with 18 bases sitting between them. The CDR3 contains 17 residues. In germline, CDR1 is MGHRA, CDR2 YSYEKL. The CDR3 sequence is CASSLTVGGGGNQPQHF. The DNA of the CDR3 is TGCGCCAGCAGCCTCACTGTGGGAGGGGGTGGCAATCAGCCCCAGCATTTT.

The chain carries TRBV19 and TRBJ2-7, with 10 nucleotides matching TRBD1. This CDR3 comprises 16 residues. The V gene's germline CDR1 is LNHDA and CDR2 SQIVND (reference sequence). V lost 7 bases, J lost 5 bases, and 14 bases stayed unmatched. CDR3 region: CASITQPGQGNHEQYF. CDR3 DNA: TGTGCCAGTATTACACAACCGGGACAGGGGAACCACGAGCAGTACTTC.

In its sample, this clonotype was seen a few times. The rearrangement joins TRBV6-9 to TRBJ1-6; D is uncertain. The CDR3 loop spans 14 amino acids. V was cut by 3 bases and J by 5 bases, with 8 bases left in between. The V gene's germline CDR1 is MNHGY and CDR2 SVAAGI. The CDR3 spells CASSYEDHNSPLHF. DNA of the CDR3: TGTGCCAGCAGTTACGAGGACCATAATTCACCCCTCCACTTT.

The chain recombines TRBV9 with TRBJ2-6; D might be TRBD1 or TRBD2, each matching 7 bases. The CDR3 extends over 19 amino acids. The V end was cut by 6 bases, the J end by 5 bases, with 27 bases between. CDR1 is SGDLS, CDR2 YYNGEE, per germline. The CDR3 DNA is TGTGCCAGCACATCAGGGGGGGCGAACCCGAGGGATAGGGCCAACGTCCTGACTTTC. Its translation: CASTSGGANPRDRANVLTF.

This clonotype was seen a handful of times. The genes are TRBV7-6 and TRBJ2-2; no definite D call. The germline V gene encodes CDR1 SGHVS and CDR2 FNYEAQ. CDR3 length equals 14 residues. The V gene lost 5 bases and the J gene lost 8 bases, with 15 bases spanning the gap. This CDR3 is CASSPRSTAGELFF. As DNA, the CDR3 is TGTGCCAGCAGCCCGCGGAGCACAGCTGGGGAGCTGTTTTTT.

This clonotype was recorded at least ten times. The rearrangement links TRBV3-1 to TRBJ1-2, with 9 bases lining up with TRBD1. V shed 5 bases and J 5 bases; nucleotides not matched to a gene: 12. The CDR3 extends over 16 amino acids. Germline CDR1 is LGHDT and CDR2 is YNNKEL (reference sequence). DNA of the CDR3: TGTGCCAGCAGCGAGCCCCTGCTCGGGACAGGGTATGGCTACACCTTC. Protein sequence: CASSEPLLGTGYGYTF. Looking up the rest from reference TRBV3-1 and TRBJ1-2 gives the full variable domain: DTAVSQTPKYLVTQMGNDKSIKCEQNLGHDTMYWYKQDSKKFLKIMFSYNNKELIINETVPNRFSPKSPDKAHLNLHINSLELGDSAVYFCASSEPLLGTGYGYTFGSGTRLTVV.

This chain connects TRBV10-3 to TRBJ1-2; no clear D. The CDR3 covers 15 residues. Trimming stripped 0 bases from V and 3 bases from J, with 11 bases between. CDR1 is ENHRY, CDR2 SYGVKD, per germline. CDR3 bases: TGTGCCATCAGTGAGTCATCCGGGTATCACTATGGCTACACCTTC. It yields the protein CAISESSGYHYGYTF.

With respect to this clonotype: A much larger clone differs from this one at a single base, so this may be a read error. V gene TRBV2 combines with J gene TRBJ2-5, with 7 bases fitting TRBD1. This CDR3 is built from 14 residues. CDR1 SNHLY and CDR2 FYNNEI come from the germline V gene. CDR3 residues: CAGRDSFKQETQYF. CDR3 in DNA: TGTGCCGGCAGGGACAGTTTTAAACAAGAGACCCAGTACTTC.

In its sample, this clonotype was seen many times. The chain links TRBV12-3 or TRBV12-4 to TRBJ1-4, with D perhaps TRBD1 (6 bases). Trimming left V 6 bases short and J 2 bases short, with 7 bases between. CDR3 length: 13 residues. The chain's CDR3 is CASSQGTNEKLFF. DNA for the CDR3: TGTGCCAGCAGCCAGGGGACTAATGAAAAACTGTTTTTT.

The genes are TRBV11-2 and TRBJ2-6; either TRBD1 or TRBD2 may fit D (5 bases each). The V and J ends lost 5 bases and 4 bases respectively, with 12 bases between them. Germline values: CDR1 SGHAT, CDR2 FQNNGV. The CDR3 is 15 amino acids. CDR3 loop: CASSTGTVGANVLTF. The CDR3 nucleotides are TGTGCCAGCAGCACCGGGACCGTAGGGGCCAACGTCCTGACTTTC.

This clonotype was found many times. The chain uses TRBV10-2 and TRBJ1-1; no definite D call. V lost 6 bases to trimming and J lost 1 base, with 6 bases between them. Germline V gene lookup returns CDR1 WSHSY and CDR2 SAAADI. The CDR3 is made up of 12 amino acids. Written as DNA, the CDR3 is TGCGCCAGCAGCCCTACGAACACTGAAGCTTTCTTT. It encodes CASSPTNTEAFF.

This chain uses TRBV6-2 or TRBV6-3 with TRBJ1-2, with TRBD1 identical over 7 bases. J was trimmed by 3 bases and V by 7 bases; bases with no gene match: 5. The CDR3 is 13 residues long. Germline V CDR1 and CDR2: MNHEY, SVGEGT. CDR3 nucleotides: TGTGCCAGCAACAGACAGGGCGACTATGGCTACACCTTC. This codes for CASNRQGDYGYTF.

This clonotype was seen a handful of times. The V gene is TRBV6-2 or TRBV6-3, the J gene TRBJ2-1; no clear D gene. The CDR3 has 13 residues. Germline CDR1 reads MNHEY; CDR2 reads SVGEGT. V was cut by 3 bases and J by 7 bases, with 10 bases left in between. In nucleotides, the CDR3 is TGTGCCAGCAGTTATTTTGATGGGAATGAGCAGTTCTTC. Its protein product is CASSYFDGNEQFF.

This clonotype was found many times. The chain links TRBV24-1 to TRBJ2-2; D possibly corresponds to TRBD2 (7 bases). Germline CDR1 and CDR2: KGHDR and SFDVKD. V shed 4 bases and J shed 6 bases, with 20 bases lying between them. This CDR3 spans 17 amino acids. CDR3 protein: CATSDPAGGRLAGELFF. As DNA, the CDR3 is TGTGCCACCAGTGACCCCGCCGGGGGGCGTTTGGCCGGGGAGCTGTTTTTT.

The genes are TRBV6-1 and TRBJ1-1; possible D gene TRBD1, 6 bases. In germline, CDR1 is MNHNS, CDR2 SASEGT. This CDR3 has 14 residues. V shed 2 bases and J shed 4 bases, with 11 bases lying between them. Here the CDR3 reads CASSELGGSTEAFF. The CDR3 DNA follows: TGTGCCAGCAGTGAATTAGGGGGGAGCACTGAAGCTTTCTTT.

CDR3 sequence reads: CAIRGLGQALDTIYF. The CDR3 DNA reads as TGTGCCATCAGGGGGCTGGGACAGGCCCTTGACACCATATATTTT. V usage is TRBV10-3 and J usage is TRBJ1-3; 8 bases are a match to TRBD1. This CDR3 spans 15 amino acids. The trim removed 6 bases at V and 8 bases at J, leaving 12 bases unmatched. The germline V gene encodes CDR1 ENHRY and CDR2 SYGVKD.

The rearrangement links TRBV11-2 to TRBJ1-2; D remains unclear. V was pared by 5 bases and J by 4 bases, with 17 bases between. CDR1 SGHAT and CDR2 FQNNGV come from the germline V gene. This CDR3 has 15 amino acids. The CDR3 nucleotides read TGTGCCAGCAGCCCAACACCGAACATCCTCTATGGCTACACCTTC. Translating gives CASSPTPNILYGYTF.

The rearrangement links TRBV6-2 or TRBV6-3 to TRBJ2-3; D gene uncertain. Germline-derived CDR1 and CDR2 are MNHEY and SVGEGT. The V end was cut by 2 bases, the J end by 2 bases, with 5 bases between. The CDR3 is 13 amino acids. CDR3 in DNA: TGTGCCAGCAGTTACGGGGTCACAGATACGCAGTATTTT. Protein: CASSYGVTDTQYF.